The present entry profiles one T cell receptor (beta chain) with its context. This sample is drawn from a study of blood T cell repertoires in COVID-19. Sequencing was performed with immunoSEQ multiplex PCR; in TCRdb, only in-frame clones are kept and a portion is missing. This sample has about 100,000 clones; 90% to 95% occur once, and the top ten carry around 16%. CDR1 is SGHNT, CDR2 YYREEE, per germline (reference sequence). Between the trimmed V and J ends, which lost 1 base and 3 bases, there was a span of 10 bases. CDR3 size: 14 residues. This receptor was taken from a man aged 45 to 65 with acute or convalescent COVID-19. This rearrangement joins TRBV5-4 to TRBJ2-5, with unresolved D. Sample: peripheral blood. The DNA for the CDR3 is TGTGCCAGCAGCTTGTTCTATTTGGAAGAGACCCAGTACTTC. It yields the protein CASSLFYLEETQYF.